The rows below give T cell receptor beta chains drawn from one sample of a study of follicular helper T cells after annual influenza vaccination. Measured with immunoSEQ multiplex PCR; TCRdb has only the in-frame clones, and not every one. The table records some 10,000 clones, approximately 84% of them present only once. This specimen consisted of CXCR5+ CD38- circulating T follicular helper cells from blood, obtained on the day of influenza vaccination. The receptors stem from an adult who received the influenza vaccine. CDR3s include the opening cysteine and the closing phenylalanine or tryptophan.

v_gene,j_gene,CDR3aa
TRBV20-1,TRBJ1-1,CSARRVHEAFF
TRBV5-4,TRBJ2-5,CATKRKQDLQETQYF
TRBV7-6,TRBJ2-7,CASSLEQGETYEQYF
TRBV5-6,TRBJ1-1,CASSLPNTEAFF
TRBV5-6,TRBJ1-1,CASSLRTVDTEAFF
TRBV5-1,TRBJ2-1,CASRASAHSSNEQFF
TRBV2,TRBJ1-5,CASSEDKAPKPQHF
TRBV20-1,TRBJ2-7,CSARDQLEQYF
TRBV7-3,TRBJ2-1,CASSAAGTSSYNEQFF
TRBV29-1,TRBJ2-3,CSVPKTSGSTDTQYF
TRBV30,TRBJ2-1,CAWSVDGSYNEQFF
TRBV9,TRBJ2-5,CASSVATSEGETQYF
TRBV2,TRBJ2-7,CASTEPAGARSYEQYF
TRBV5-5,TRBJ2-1,CASSRTGSGTTSHNEQFF
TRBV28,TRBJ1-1,CASSSQGVTEAFF
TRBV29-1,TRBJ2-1,CSVAAWGSSYNEQFF
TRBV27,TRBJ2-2,CASTAASTGELFF
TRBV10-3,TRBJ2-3,CAISKKTSGGPTDTQYF
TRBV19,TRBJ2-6,CASSIAPTAMSSGANVLTF
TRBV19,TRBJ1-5,CAGGPGASQPQHF
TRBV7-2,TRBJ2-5,CASRIGGETQYF
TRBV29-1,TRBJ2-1,CSVERPLGNEQFF
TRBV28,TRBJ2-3,CASSSGSFDTQYF
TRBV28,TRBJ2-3,CASSRQITDTQYF
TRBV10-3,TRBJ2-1,CAISEARDREGNEQFF
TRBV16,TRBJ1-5,CASSQFSGGVNQPQHF
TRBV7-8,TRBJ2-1,CASSLGGSLYNEQFF
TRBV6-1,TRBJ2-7,CASTGDAHKGEQYF
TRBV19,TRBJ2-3,CASSPTDRDTDTQYF
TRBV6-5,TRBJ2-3,CASRLALSSTDTQYF
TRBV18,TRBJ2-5,CASSPGQQETQYF
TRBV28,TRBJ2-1,CASSLAQSSYNEQFF
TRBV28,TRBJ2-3,CASTSRQTDTQYF
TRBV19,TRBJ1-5,CASRGQGGQPQHF
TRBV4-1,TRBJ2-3,CASSQGGTRRLTDTQYF
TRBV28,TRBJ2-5,CASSTGTGLQETQYF
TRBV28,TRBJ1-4,CASSWGAGATNEKLFF
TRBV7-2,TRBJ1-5,CASSLVAGGLSNQPQHF
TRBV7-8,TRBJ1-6,CASSLDRVGNSPLHF
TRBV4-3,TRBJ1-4,CASSQQRTSTNEKLFF
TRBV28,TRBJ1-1,CASSSPGQGTEAFF
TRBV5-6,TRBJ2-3,CASSLVTSGADTQYF
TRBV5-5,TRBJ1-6,CASSWTELSSNSPLHF
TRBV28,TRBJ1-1,CASSTEQGNTEAFF
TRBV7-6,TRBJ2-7,CASSSSLREQYF
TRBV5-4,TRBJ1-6,CASSLGDRDNSPLHF
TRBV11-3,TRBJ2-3,CATTSGESTDTQYF
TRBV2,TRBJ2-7,CASSGLGLRSPEQYF
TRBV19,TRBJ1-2,CASSPGRDYGYTF
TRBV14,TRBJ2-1,CASSPMSGPEQFF
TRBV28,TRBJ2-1,CASRPPGIRYNEQFF
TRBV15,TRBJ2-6,CATSREATNGANVLTF
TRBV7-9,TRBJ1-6,CASSPEGTGGSNSPLHF
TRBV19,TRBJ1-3,CASTSRDTRLSGNTIYF
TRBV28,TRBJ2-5,CASSGRGEKTQYF
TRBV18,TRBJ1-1,CASSPDAGAEAFF
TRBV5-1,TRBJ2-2,CASSLVNPGQGLGGELFF
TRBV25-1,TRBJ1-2,CASSEPKQLRGYTF
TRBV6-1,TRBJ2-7,CASSGDYYEQYF
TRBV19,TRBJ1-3,CASSIPTGSSGNTIYF